Listed here are 13 T cell receptor beta chains from one sample, sequenced in a study of blood T cell repertoires in COVID-19. TCRdb keeps only in-frame clones here, not all; method: immunoSEQ multiplex PCR. The sample contains hundreds of thousands of clones, around 87% of which appear only once. Material for sequencing was PBMCs or T cells enriched from blood (not recorded which). Receptors originate from a man aged 35 to 55 in a cohort exposed to, infected with or recovered from COVID-19 (not recorded which).

This chain uses TRBV2 with TRBJ2-2, with a tentative D call TRBD1 (5 bases). CDR3 length: 14 residues. V was trimmed by 9 bases and J by 0 bases, leaving 11 bases between them. Germline-derived CDR1 and CDR2 are SNHLY and FYNNEI. Here the CDR3 DNA reads TGTGCCAGGGCCACAGGCGCGAACACCGGGGAGCTGTTTTTT. Amino acid sequence: CARATGANTGELFF.

This sequence joins TRBV19 and TRBJ2-6; 8 positions agree with TRBD1. The germline gives CDR1 LNHDA, CDR2 SQIVND (reference sequence). V lost 10 bases and J lost 3; bases outside the gene matches: 8. This CDR3 is 15 amino acids long. The CDR3, as DNA: TGTGCCACCAAAAGGACAGGGATTGGGGCCAACGTCCTGACTTTC. Translating it yields CATKRTGIGANVLTF.

CDR3 residues: CAWNTGGLYEQYF. The CDR3 region has the DNA TGTGCCTGGAATACAGGGGGACTCTACGAGCAGTACTTC. V usage is TRBV30 and J usage is TRBJ2-7; 8 nucleotides line up with TRBD1. This CDR3 has 13 amino acids. The V gene's germline CDR1 is GTSNPN and CDR2 SVGIG (reference sequence). J was trimmed by 3 bases and V by 4 bases; bases with no gene match: 5.

The V and J genes are TRBV11-3 and TRBJ2-1; 11 bases fit TRBD2. Germline V gene data show CDR1 as SGHNT and CDR2 as YENEEA. Trimming took 1 base from V and 9 from J; bases not matched to a gene: 8. This CDR3 spans 16 amino acids. The CDR3 region is CASSLAVSGRAGEQFF. DNA for the CDR3: TGTGCCAGCAGCTTAGCGGTTAGCGGGAGGGCCGGTGAGCAGTTCTTC. Based on the CDR3 plus reference TRBV11-3 and TRBJ2-1, the full variable domain is EAGVVQSPRYKIIEKKQPVAFWCNPISGHNTLYWYLQNLGQGPELLIRYENEEAVDDSQLPKDRFSAERLKGVDSTLKIQPAELGDSAVYLCASSLAVSGRAGEQFFGPGTRLTVL.

The chain uses TRBV28 and TRBJ1-1; the match to TRBD1 covers 10 bases. The length of the CDR3 is 14 residues. Germline loops: CDR1 MDHEN, CDR2 SYDVKM. The ends lost 7 bases at V and 6 bases at J; junction bases unmatched: 8. The DNA of the CDR3 is TGTGCCAGCACCTTGACAGGGGGCCTGCCTGAAGCTTTCTTT. Translated, it gives CASTLTGGLPEAFF.

There are a few counts of this clone. The V and J genes are TRBV11-2 and TRBJ1-4; the D gene is possibly TRBD1 (5 bases). This CDR3 comprises 14 residues. V was cut by 7 bases and J by 2 bases, with 11 bases left in between. Germline CDR1 SGHAT, CDR2 FQNNGV. This CDR3 reads CASTRGGTNEKLFF. CDR3 coding DNA: TGTGCCAGCACCCGGGGGGGGACTAATGAAAAACTGTTTTTT. The variable domain in full, completed from reference TRBV11-2 and TRBJ1-4, reads EAGVAQSPRYKIIEKRQSVAFWCNPISGHATLYWYQQILGQGPKLLIQFQNNGVVDDSQLPKDRFSAERLKGVDSTLKIQPAKLEDSAVYLCASTRGGTNEKLFFGSGTQLSVL.

The V call is TRBV2, the J call TRBJ2-1, with a weak D call TRBD2 (6 bases). The V and J ends lost 6 bases and 0 bases respectively, with 12 bases between them. Germline V CDR1 and CDR2: SNHLY, FYNNEI. This CDR3 spans 15 amino acids. This chain's CDR3 is CASRDGTRSYNEQFF. The CDR3 region has the DNA TGTGCCAGCAGGGATGGGACTCGCTCCTACAATGAGCAGTTCTTC. Variable domain in full (rest from reference TRBV2 and TRBJ2-1): EPEVTQTPSHQVTQMGQEVILRCVPISNHLYFYWYRQILGQKVEFLVSFYNNEISEKSEIFDDQFSVERPDGSNFTLKIRSTKLEDSAMYFCASRDGTRSYNEQFFGPGTRLTVL.

This chain links TRBV28 with TRBJ2-7, with D possibly TRBD1 on 5 matching bases. The germline V gene encodes CDR1 MDHEN and CDR2 SYDVKM. CDR3 size: 14 residues. V was trimmed by 8 bases and J by 4 bases, leaving 18 bases between them. The CDR3 loop is CASQRQMGPYEQYF. CDR3 DNA: TGTGCCAGCCAAAGACAGATGGGGCCTTACGAGCAGTACTTC.

The CDR3 nucleotides read TGTGCCAGCAGCTCCGGACAGGGAAACTTTATGAACACTGAAGCTTTCTTT. Protein sequence: CASSSGQGNFMNTEAFF. This sequence joins TRBV7-9 and TRBJ1-1; 8 bases line up with TRBD1. The CDR3 loop spans 17 amino acids. Trimming cost V 4 bases and J 0 bases; bases outside gene matches: 10. The V gene's germline CDR1 is SEHNR and CDR2 FQNEAQ (reference sequence).

This chain uses TRBV30 with TRBJ2-3, with D maybe TRBD1 (7 bases). This CDR3 contains 17 residues. CDR1 and CDR2 from the germline V gene are GTSNPN and SVGIG (reference sequence). V was cut by 0 bases and J by 4 bases, with 20 bases left in between. The CDR3 spells CAWSVGQAPVAADTQYF. In DNA, the CDR3 is TGTGCCTGGAGTGTAGGACAGGCCCCCGTAGCGGCAGATACGCAGTATTTT.

The chain uses TRBV11-3 and TRBJ2-2; 7 nucleotides match TRBD2. Per germline, CDR1 SGHNT and CDR2 YENEEA. This CDR3 has 15 amino acids. V gave up 5 bases and J gave up 0 bases; unmatched junction bases: 3. CDR3 sequence: CASSTGGANTGELFF. For the CDR3, the DNA is TGTGCCAGCAGCACGGGGGGTGCGAACACCGGGGAGCTGTTTTTT.

V usage is TRBV29-1 and J usage is TRBJ2-3; 11 nucleotides agree with TRBD1. CDR1 is SQVTM, CDR2 ANQGSEA, per germline. This CDR3 has 16 residues. V gave up 6 bases and J gave up 0 bases; unmatched junction bases: 8. The DNA for the CDR3 is TGCAGCGTCGGACAGGGGGCACAAGCTAGCACAGATACGCAGTATTTT. This sequence encodes CSVGQGAQASTDTQYF.

About this clone itself: Other DNA sequences in the sample encode the same CDR3. This sequence joins TRBV3-1 (or the pseudogene TRBV3-2) and TRBJ1-5, with no clear D. The CDR3 is 13 amino acids. Germline V CDR1 and CDR2: LGHDT, YNNKEL (reference sequence). The V and J ends lost 1 base and 4 bases respectively, with 5 bases between them. CDR3 amino acids: CASSQAGNQPQHF. CDR3 DNA sequence: TGTGCCAGCAGCCAAGCGGGGAATCAGCCCCAGCATTTT.